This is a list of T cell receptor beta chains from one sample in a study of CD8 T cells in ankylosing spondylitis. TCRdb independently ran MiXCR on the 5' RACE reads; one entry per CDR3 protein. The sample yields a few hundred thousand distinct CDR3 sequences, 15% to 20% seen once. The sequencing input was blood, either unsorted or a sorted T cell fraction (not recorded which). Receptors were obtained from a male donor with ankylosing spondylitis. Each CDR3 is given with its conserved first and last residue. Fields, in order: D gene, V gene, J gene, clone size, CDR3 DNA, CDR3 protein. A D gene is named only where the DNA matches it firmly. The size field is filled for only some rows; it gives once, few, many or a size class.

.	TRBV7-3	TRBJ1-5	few	TGTGCCAGCAGCTTAAGCGTCTCATCACCCCAGCATTTT	CASSLSVSSPQHF
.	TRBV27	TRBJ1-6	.	TGTGCCAGCAGTCAAAACACGGGTTCACCCCTCCACTTT	CASSQNTGSPLHF
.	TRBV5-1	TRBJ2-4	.	TGCGCCAGCAGCTTCGGAGGGCAGGGGGAAAACATTCAGTACTTC	CASSFGGQGENIQYF
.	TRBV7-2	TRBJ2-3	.	TGTGCCAGCAGCTTCTCCGAGCGCACAGATACGCAGTATTTT	CASSFSERTDTQYF
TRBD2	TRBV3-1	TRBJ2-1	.	TGTGCCAGCAGCCAAGGTCTAGCGGGGGGGCCCTACAATGAGCAGTTCTTC	CASSQGLAGGPYNEQFF
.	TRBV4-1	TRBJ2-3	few	TGCGCCAGCAGCCAAGATCAAGGGGCCGGTACGCAGTATTTT	CASSQDQGAGTQYF
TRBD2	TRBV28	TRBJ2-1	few	TGTGCCAGCAGTTCTTCACTAGCGTCGAGCTACAATGAGCAGTTCTTC	CASSSSLASSYNEQFF
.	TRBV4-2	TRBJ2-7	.	TGTGCCAGCAGCCAAGAATTGCTTGCCTACGAGCAGTACTTC	CASSQELLAYEQYF
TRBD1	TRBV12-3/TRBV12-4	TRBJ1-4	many	TGTGCCAGCAGCTTAGCCGGGACAGGGGGTGAAAAACTGTTTTTT	CASSLAGTGGEKLFF
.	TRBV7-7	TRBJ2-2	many	TGTGCTAGCAGCTTAACCCAGAACACCGGGGAGCTGTTTTTT	CASSLTQNTGELFF
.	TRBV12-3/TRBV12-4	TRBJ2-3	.	TGTGCCAGCAGTTTAGTGAGACAGGCGAAGATAACTAGCACAGATACGCAGTATTTT	CASSLVRQAKITSTDTQYF
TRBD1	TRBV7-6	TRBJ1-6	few	TGTGCCAGCAGCAAGACAGGGGTCTTTAATTCACCCCTCCACTTT	CASSKTGVFNSPLHF
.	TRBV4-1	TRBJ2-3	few	TGCGCCAGCAGCCAAGAACGGCCCGCGGCTAGCGTTAGCACAGATACGCAGTATTTT	CASSQERPAASVSTDTQYF
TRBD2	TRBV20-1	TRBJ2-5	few	TGCAGTGCTCCCACGGGGGGGGGTGAGACCCAGTACTTC	CSAPTGGGETQYF
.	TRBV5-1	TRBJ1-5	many	TGCGCCAGCAGCTTGAAAGGAGATAGCAATCAGCCCCAGCATTTT	CASSLKGDSNQPQHF
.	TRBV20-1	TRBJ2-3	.	TGCAGTGCTAGGTCCTCTAGCACAGATACGCAGTATTTT	CSARSSSTDTQYF
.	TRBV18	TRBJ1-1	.	TGTGCCAGCTCACACCCGACAGGAGGAAACACTGAAGCTTTCTTT	CASSHPTGGNTEAFF
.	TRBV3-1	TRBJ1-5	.	TGTGCCAGCAGCCAAGTTGGTAGCAATCAGCCCCAGCATTTT	CASSQVGSNQPQHF
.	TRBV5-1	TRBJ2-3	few	TGCGCCAGCACTCGGATGGGGTTCACAGATACGCAGTATTTT	CASTRMGFTDTQYF
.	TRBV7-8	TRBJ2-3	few	TGTGCCAGCAGCTTAGTTGGGTCGAGCACAGATACGCAGTATTTT	CASSLVGSSTDTQYF
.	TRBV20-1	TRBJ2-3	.	TGCAGTGCGAGCCCCACGGACAGATCCACAGATACGCAGTATTTT	CSASPTDRSTDTQYF
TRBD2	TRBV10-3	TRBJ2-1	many	TGTGCCATCAGTGATAGTACTAGCGGGAGCAATGAGCAGTTCTTC	CAISDSTSGSNEQFF
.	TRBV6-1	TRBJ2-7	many	TGTGCCAGCAGTGAAGGGCGGGACCAGTACTTC	CASSEGRDQYF
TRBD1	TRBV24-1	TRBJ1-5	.	TGTGCCAATTCGACAGGGGGTCTCAATCAGCCCCAGCATTTT	CANSTGGLNQPQHF
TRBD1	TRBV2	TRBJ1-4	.	TGTGCCAGCAGAAAAGGACAGGGGGCTAATGAAAAACTGTTTTTT	CASRKGQGANEKLFF
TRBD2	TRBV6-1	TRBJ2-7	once	TGTGCCAGCAGCCCGCCATTTCAGACTAGCGGGGCCTACGAGCAGTACTTC	CASSPPFQTSGAYEQYF
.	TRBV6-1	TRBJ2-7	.	TGTGCCAGCAGTGAACTGGGACCCAGGCCCTACGAGCAGTACTTC	CASSELGPRPYEQYF
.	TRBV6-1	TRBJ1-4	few	TGTGCCAGCAGTGAAGTTGGGCAGGGCCGTGAAAAACTGTTTTTT	CASSEVGQGREKLFF
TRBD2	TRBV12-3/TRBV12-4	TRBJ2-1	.	TGTGCCAGCACCATCGGGGCGGGAGTGTATAATGAGCAGTTCTTC	CASTIGAGVYNEQFF
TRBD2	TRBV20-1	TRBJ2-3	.	TGCAGTGCTAGAAAGGGTTTGGCGGGGGGGAAGATAGATACGCAGTATTTT	CSARKGLAGGKIDTQYF
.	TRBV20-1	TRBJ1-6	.	TGCAGTGCTAGAGATCACCGAGGAGGGCTTAGGACACCCCTCCACTTT	CSARDHRGGLRTPLHF
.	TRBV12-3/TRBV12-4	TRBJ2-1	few	TGTGCCAGCATGGGCCCCGGGCCCGGGGATGAGCAGTTCTTC	CASMGPGPGDEQFF